These 30 T cell receptor beta chains were all obtained from the same sample, sequenced in a study of shared clonotypes between healthy human individuals. Using immunoSEQ multiplex PCR, the repertoire was profiled, and TCRdb retains in-frame clones only, with some absent. The sample includes more than 2,000,000 clones, approximately 92% of them seen just once. The material sequenced was naive CD4+ T cells sorted from blood. Regarding subset: CD45RA+ positively selected. Receptor source: a young man in good health.

V usage is TRBV6-5 and J usage is TRBJ1-2; TRBD1 matches at 7 bases. The germline V gene has CDR1 MNHEY and CDR2 SVGAGI. V shed 8 bases, J shed 4 bases, and the junction held 7 bases outside the gene matches. The CDR3 is 13 residues long. The chain's CDR3 is CASGNRGLYGYTF. DNA of the CDR3: TGTGCCAGCGGGAACAGGGGCCTCTATGGCTACACCTTC.

The chain has TRBV5-4 and TRBJ2-7, with 8 bases identical to TRBD2. V lost 0 bases to trimming and J lost 3 bases; unmatched junction nucleotides: 5. There are 15 residues in the CDR3. Germline assignment: CDR1 SGHNT and CDR2 YYREEE (reference sequence). CDR3 nucleotides: TGTGCCAGCAGCTTGGGAGTAGCGGGGTACTACGAGCAGTACTTC. Translating it yields CASSLGVAGYYEQYF.

This clone was detected only a few times. This chain uses TRBV21-1 with TRBJ2-7. TRBV21-1 is listed as a pseudogene. CDR3 length equals 15 residues. CDR3 nucleotides: TGTGCCAGCAGCCTACTTTGGTCGGCCGCCTACGAGCAGTACTTC. It translates to CASSLLWSAAYEQYF.

The CDR3 DNA sequence: TGTGCCAGCAGTGACCAGCCAATTACAACTAATGAAAAACTGTTTTTT. Translated: CASSDQPITTNEKLFF. The chain uses TRBV6-1 and TRBJ1-4; D unclear. The CDR3 runs to 16 residues. The germline V and J ends were trimmed by 3 bases and 0 bases, with 11 bases remaining between them. Germline V CDR1 and CDR2: MNHNS, SASEGT.

J is TRBJ2-7 and V is TRBV5-8; D gene ambiguous. CDR3 size: 11 residues. V lost 1 base, J lost 8 bases, and 7 bases lay in between. The germline V gene has CDR1 SGHTS and CDR2 YDEGEE. The CDR3 spells CASSLLVQQYF. Written as DNA, the CDR3 is TGTGCCAGCAGCTTGTTGGTGCAGCAGTACTTC.

The chain couples TRBV19 to TRBJ1-2, with D hard to call. Germline lookup yields CDR1 LNHDA and CDR2 SQIVND (reference sequence). The CDR3 covers 13 residues. V was clipped by 10 bases and J by 2 bases, with 14 bases between them. This CDR3 is CATTVRPNYGYTF. The CDR3 DNA sequence: TGTGCCACTACAGTGAGGCCCAACTATGGCTACACCTTC. The full variable domain, in which reference TRBV19 and TRBJ1-2 provide the parts outside the CDR3, is DGGITQSPKYLFRKEGQNVTLSCEQNLNHDAMYWYRQDPGQGLRLIYYSQIVNDFQKGDIAEGYSVSREKKESFPLTVTSAQKNPTAFYLCATTVRPNYGYTFGSGTRLTVV.

This clone was counted between two and nine times. The chain couples TRBV5-6 to TRBJ1-5; 7 nucleotides line up with TRBD1. Germline V gene data show CDR1 as SGHDT and CDR2 as YYEEEE. J lost 5 bases, V lost 4 bases, and 9 bases had no gene match. The CDR3 runs to 15 residues. This CDR3 is CASSRRLTGDQPQHF. CDR3 DNA: TGTGCCAGCAGCCGCCGCCTAACAGGGGATCAGCCCCAGCATTTT.

The chain has TRBV6-1 and TRBJ2-1, with 9 positions matching TRBD1. The CDR3 extends over 11 amino acids. Trimming at V came to 2 bases and at J to 16 bases, leaving 3 bases not matched to a gene. The germline V gene encodes CDR1 MNHNS and CDR2 SASEGT. Here the CDR3 DNA reads TGTGCCAGCAGTGAACGGACAGGGGAATTCTTC. Its translation: CASSERTGEFF.

This sequence joins TRBV10-3 and TRBJ2-3; 8 positions match TRBD2. The CDR3 covers 15 residues. With 4 bases clipped from V and 4 bases from J, the junction kept 7 bases outside the gene matches. Per the germline V gene, CDR1 is ENHRY and CDR2 is SYGVKD. In nucleotides, the CDR3 is TGTGCCATCAGTGGATCCAGCGGGGGTTCAGATACGCAGTATTTT. This encodes CAISGSSGGSDTQYF.

This chain joins TRBV7-9 and TRBJ1-3; possibly TRBD1 for D (6 bases). Germline CDR1 and CDR2: SEHNR and FQNEAQ (reference sequence). This CDR3 is 15 amino acids long. The V end was cut by 10 bases, the J end by 2 bases, with 18 bases between. This CDR3 reads CATKLGAEAGNTIYF. The CDR3 DNA is TGTGCCACAAAATTGGGGGCCGAGGCTGGAAACACCATATATTTT.

V is TRBV18 and J is TRBJ1-3; 9 bases are a match to TRBD1. Germline-derived CDR1 and CDR2 are KGHSH and LQKENI. CDR3 length: 18 residues. The V gene end was trimmed by 3 bases and the J gene end by 0 bases; junction bases not matched to a gene: 9. CDR3 protein: CASSPKMGDRASGNTIYF. The DNA for the CDR3 is TGTGCCAGCTCACCGAAGATGGGGGACAGGGCCTCTGGAAACACCATATATTTT. The entire variable domain, with the rest obtained from reference TRBV18 and TRBJ1-3, is as follows: NAGVMQNPRHLVRRRGQEARLRCSPMKGHSHVYWYRQLPEEGLKFMVYLQKENIIDESGMPKERFSAEFPKEGPSILRIQQVVRGDSAAYFCASSPKMGDRASGNTIYFGEGSWLTVV.

V usage is TRBV10-3 and J usage is TRBJ2-1; 8 nucleotides line up with TRBD2. After removal of 4 bases from V and 7 bases from J, the junction contained 9 bases not matched to a gene. CDR3 length: 15 residues. Per germline, CDR1 ENHRY and CDR2 SYGVKD. The CDR3 DNA sequence: TGTGCCATCAGTGTGGGGGGGGCTAGCGGGAATGAGCAGTTCTTC. Translation: CAISVGGASGNEQFF.

The rearrangement links TRBV6-1 to TRBJ2-7; the D gene is possibly TRBD2 (5 bases). The germline gives CDR1 MNHNS, CDR2 SASEGT. Trimming shortened V by 6 bases and J by 2 bases, and 14 bases separated the two germline ends. The CDR3 length is 14 residues. This CDR3 reads CASRAGILPYEQYF. The DNA of the CDR3 is TGTGCCAGCAGGGCCGGGATCCTACCCTACGAGCAGTACTTC.

The chain links TRBV7-2 to TRBJ1-6; D remains unclear. The ends were cut back, 5 bases at V and 9 bases at J, with 11 bases in the middle. The CDR3 is 13 amino acids. CDR1 SGHTA and CDR2 FQGNSA come from the germline V gene. The CDR3 region is CASSPAGSSPLHF. CDR3 in DNA: TGTGCCAGCAGCCCAGCGGGGAGTTCACCCCTCCACTTT.

This chain connects TRBV6-6 to TRBJ1-5; the match to TRBD1 covers 11 bases. The CDR3 is made up of 15 amino acids. The germline gives CDR1 MNHNY, CDR2 SVGAGI (reference sequence). V shed 4 bases, J shed 6 bases, and the junction held 5 bases outside the gene matches. The CDR3 sequence: CASSLGTGGSQPQHF. The CDR3, as DNA: TGTGCCAGCAGTTTAGGGACAGGGGGTTCTCAGCCCCAGCATTTT.

The J gene is TRBJ1-5, the V gene TRBV5-1; TRBD1 aligns across 7 bases. The CDR3 totals 15 residues. V gave up 0 bases and J gave up 3 bases; unmatched junction bases: 3. CDR1 is SGHRS, CDR2 YFSETQ, per germline. In DNA, the CDR3 is TGCGCCAGCAGCTTGGGGGGACAGACCAATCAGCCCCAGCATTTT. Encoded protein: CASSLGGQTNQPQHF.

Only one count was recorded for this clone. Different DNA sequences within this sample yield the same CDR3. The V and J genes are TRBV5-1 and TRBJ2-5; TRBD1 aligns across 7 bases. The germline CDR1 and CDR2 sequences are SGHRS and YFSETQ. This CDR3 region has 14 residues. V lost 0 bases and J lost 4; bases outside the gene matches: 3. CDR3 amino acids: CASSLARGRETQYF. The CDR3 DNA is TGCGCCAGCAGCTTGGCCAGGGGGAGAGAGACCCAGTACTTC.

This chain uses TRBV29-1 with TRBJ1-5; the D is unclear. Germline V gene sequence: CDR1 SQVTM, CDR2 ANQGSEA. The V end was cut by 4 bases, the J end by 3 bases, with 10 bases between. The CDR3 length is 13 residues. CDR3 bases: TGCAGCGTTGGTCGAGAACCCAATCAGCCCCAGCATTTT. Translation: CSVGREPNQPQHF.

The chain has TRBV5-1 and TRBJ2-1; TRBD2 agrees at 8 bases. J lost 7 bases, V lost 4 bases, and 13 bases had no gene match. Germline-derived CDR1 and CDR2 are SGHRS and YFSETQ. The CDR3 is 16 residues long. The CDR3 here is CASSLRSGGLGNEQFF. CDR3 in DNA: TGCGCCAGCAGCCTTAGATCGGGAGGGCTGGGGAATGAGCAGTTCTTC. Full variable domain (outside the CDR3, taken from reference TRBV5-1 and TRBJ2-1): KAGVTQTPRYLIKTRGQQVTLSCSPISGHRSVSWYQQTPGQGLQFLFEYFSETQRNKGNFPGRFSGRQFSNSRSEMNVSTLELGDSALYLCASSLRSGGLGNEQFFGPGTRLTVL.

This clone appeared a few times. The rearrangement uses TRBV7-2 and TRBJ1-5; D unresolved. CDR1 is SGHTA and CDR2 is FQGNSA in the germline V gene. This CDR3 is 12 amino acids long. The ends were cut back, 5 bases at V and 4 bases at J, with 6 bases in the middle. CDR3 amino acids: CASSRRNQPQHF. The CDR3 region has the DNA TGTGCCAGCAGCCGTCGGAATCAGCCCCAGCATTTT. The complete variable domain, with remaining parts taken from reference TRBV7-2 and TRBJ1-5, reads GAGVSQSPSNKVTEKGKDVELRCDPISGHTALYWYRQSLGQGLEFLIYFQGNSAPDKSGLPSDRFSAERTGGSVSTLTIQRTQQEDSAVYLCASSRRNQPQHFGDGTRLSIL.

This clone has only one observation. This sequence joins TRBV5-6 and TRBJ2-7; D is unclear. The CDR3 length is 13 residues. V was clipped by 3 bases and J by 0 bases, with 7 bases between them. Germline values: CDR1 SGHDT, CDR2 YYEEEE. CDR3 residues: CASSSQSSYEQYF. The CDR3 coding sequence is TGTGCCAGCAGCTCCCAGAGCTCCTACGAGCAGTACTTC.

V and J are TRBV7-2 and TRBJ2-2; D not resolved. From germline, CDR1 is SGHTA and CDR2 FQGNSA. V shed 1 base and J shed 4 bases, with 7 bases lying between them. This CDR3 is 14 amino acids long. The CDR3 DNA follows: TGTGCCAGCAGCTTAGTTACAGCCACCGGGGAGCTGTTTTTT. Protein: CASSLVTATGELFF.

The chain joins TRBV7-8 to TRBJ1-5; D is unresolved. With 1 base removed from V and 0 bases from J, the gap between germline ends came to 7 bases. CDR1 SGHVS and CDR2 FQNEAQ come from the germline V gene. The CDR3 has 15 residues. The CDR3 loop is CASSLDSGSNQPQHF. The CDR3 DNA follows: TGTGCCAGCAGCTTAGATTCGGGTAGCAATCAGCCCCAGCATTTT.

The J gene is TRBJ1-2, the V gene TRBV5-5; a weak D match, TRBD1 (6 bases). V shed 1 base and J shed 3 bases, with 10 bases lying between them. CDR3 length: 14 amino acids. Per germline, CDR1 SGHKS and CDR2 YYEKEE (reference sequence). DNA of the CDR3: TGTGCCAGCAGCTTGTCGCAGGGGTACTATGGCTACACCTTC. It specifies CASSLSQGYYGYTF.

V and J are TRBV7-2 and TRBJ1-4, with 7 bases fitting TRBD1. V was pared by 0 bases and J by 10 bases, with 5 bases of the junction left unmatched. Germline CDR1 and CDR2: SGHTA and FQGNSA. This CDR3 comprises 14 residues. In DNA form, the CDR3 reads TGTGCCAGCAGCTTAGCAGGGGGCTATGGAAAACTGTTTTTT. It codes for CASSLAGGYGKLFF.

This chain uses TRBV4-1 with TRBJ2-3; TRBD2 matches at 8 bases. In germline, CDR1 is MGHRA, CDR2 YSYEKL. CDR3 size: 16 residues. The V and J ends lost 3 bases and 7 bases, in that order; junction bases with no gene match: 12. The chain's CDR3 is CASSHPVGGGRHTQYF. In DNA form, the CDR3 reads TGCGCCAGCAGCCACCCCGTCGGGGGGGGGCGGCATACGCAGTATTTT.

The chain employs TRBV29-1 and TRBJ2-5; D gene uncertain. The V and J ends lost 3 bases and 3 bases respectively, with 8 bases between them. CDR3 length: 12 amino acids. The V gene's germline CDR1 is SQVTM and CDR2 ANQGSEA. Here the CDR3 DNA reads TGCAGCGTTGATTACTTGGAAGAGACCCAGTACTTC. Translation: CSVDYLEETQYF.

The chain carries TRBV28 and TRBJ1-2; no clear D gene. V was shortened by 2 bases and J by 4 bases, with 11 bases between the two germline ends. The CDR3 runs to 14 residues. Germline V gene data show CDR1 as MDHEN and CDR2 as SYDVKM. The CDR3 bases are TGTGCCAGCAGTTTACTCGACACTGCCTATGGCTACACCTTC. Translated, it gives CASSLLDTAYGYTF.

The rearrangement uses TRBV11-2 and TRBJ2-1; D is uncertain. V was clipped by 5 bases and J by 6 bases, with 11 bases between them. The germline gives CDR1 SGHAT, CDR2 FQNNGV. The CDR3 loop spans 13 amino acids. The CDR3 sequence is CASSPRRINEQFF. DNA for the CDR3: TGTGCCAGCAGCCCACGACGGATCAATGAGCAGTTCTTC.

A remark on this clone: The junction and the germline gene differ at one end; a read error may be behind it. The chain couples TRBV2 to TRBJ2-5; 7 bases fit TRBD2. The CDR3 extends over 12 amino acids. In germline, CDR1 is SNHLY, CDR2 FYNNEI. CDR3 sequence reads: CASSFGTGLSDF. Written as DNA, the CDR3 is TGTGCCAGCAGTTTCGGTACGGGACTATCAGACTTC.